The 23 T cell receptor beta chains listed next were all sequenced from one sample in a study of type 1 regulatory T cells. No antigen is known for these receptors. Each CDR3 protein is one row after TCRdb ran MiXCR on the reads. The sample contains over 55,000 distinct CDR3 sequences, roughly half of which appear only once. Sequenced: cultured non-Tr1 T cells, either the whole culture or a sorted T cell fraction (not recorded which). These receptors originate from a human donor in good health.

This clonotype was observed a single time. The limits of the CDR3 on the DNA are not certain, so only TCRdb's listed CDR3 is given. The chain employs TRBV7-9 and TRBJ2-1; TRBD1, the table's D call, was not compared with the DNA. The CDR3 adds up to 13 amino acids, both ends counted. Per germline, CDR1 SEHNR and CDR2 FQNEAQ (reference sequence). CDR3 in amino acids: CASSPSGRDEQFF.

V gene TRBV30 combines with J gene TRBJ2-5; 10 bases are shared with TRBD2. The CDR3 consists of 13 residues. Trimming at V came to 4 bases and at J to 5 bases, leaving 4 bases not matched to a gene. Germline CDR1 reads GTSNPN; CDR2 reads SVGIG (reference sequence). For the CDR3, the DNA is TGTGCCTGGAAGCTAGCGGGGGCGGAGACCCAGTACTTC. Its translation is CAWKLAGAETQYF.

In its sample, this clonotype was seen a few times. The rearrangement joins TRBV12-3 or TRBV12-4 to TRBJ2-1; 8 positions match TRBD1. The CDR3 has 15 residues. With V trimmed by 7 bases and J by 0 bases, 5 bases remained unmatched. CDR3 protein: CASNDRGGSYNEQFF. The CDR3 coding sequence is TGTGCCAGCAACGACAGGGGTGGCTCCTACAATGAGCAGTTCTTC.

The chain combines TRBV18 with TRBJ2-1, with 8 bases fitting TRBD2. Germline V gene data show CDR1 as KGHSH and CDR2 as LQKENI. The CDR3 extends over 16 amino acids. The ends lost 3 bases at V and 4 bases at J; junction bases unmatched: 8. CDR3 nucleotide sequence: TGTGCCAGCTCACCGACCGGGGGGGCATCTTACAATGAGCAGTTCTTC. Translated: CASSPTGGASYNEQFF.

The V and J genes are TRBV5-1 and TRBJ2-2; 10 nucleotides align to TRBD1. V lost 3 bases, J lost 7 bases, and 6 bases stayed unmatched. The CDR3 contains 15 residues. Germline V gene data show CDR1 as SGHRS and CDR2 as YFSETQ. The CDR3 protein is CASSSGQGLVGELFF. The CDR3 bases are TGCGCCAGCAGCTCGGGACAGGGGCTCGTCGGGGAGCTGTTTTTT.

This clonotype was observed a few times. The V and J genes are TRBV7-2 and TRBJ2-5; D is unclear. V lost 5 bases and J 1 base, leaving 8 bases between the germline ends. CDR1 is SGHTA and CDR2 is FQGNSA in the germline V gene. The CDR3 contains 13 residues. Written as DNA, the CDR3 is TGTGCCAGCAGCCAGGCGCGCCAAGAGACCCAGTACTTC. Protein product: CASSQARQETQYF.

This clonotype was found a few times. The chain recombines TRBV4-1 with TRBJ1-1; 10 bases map to TRBD1. V shed 1 base, J shed 1 base, and the junction held 6 bases outside the gene matches. Germline V gene lookup returns CDR1 MGHRA and CDR2 YSYEKL. The CDR3 loop spans 17 amino acids. The CDR3 sequence is CASSQGQGAVGNTEAFF. In DNA, the CDR3 is TGCGCCAGCAGCCAAGGACAGGGGGCTGTAGGGAACACTGAAGCTTTCTTT.

The rearrangement uses TRBV7-8 and TRBJ2-7, with unresolved D. The length of the CDR3 is 14 residues. In germline, CDR1 is SGHVS, CDR2 FQNEAQ. V lost 8 bases, J lost 7 bases, and 21 bases lay in between. The CDR3 region is CASGLQDRSGEQYF. The CDR3 DNA sequence: TGTGCCAGCGGGCTGCAGGATCGTTCTGGGGAGCAGTACTTC. Supplemented by reference TRBV7-8 and TRBJ2-7, the full variable domain reads GAGVSQSPRYKVAKRGQDVALRCDPISGHVSLFWYQQALGQGPEFLTYFQNEAQLDKSGLPSDRFFAERPEGSVSTLKIQRTQQEDSAVYLCASGLQDRSGEQYFGPGTRLTVT.

The V gene is TRBV5-1, the J gene TRBJ1-1; TRBD1 might be the D (5 bases). CDR1 SGHRS and CDR2 YFSETQ come from the germline V gene. Between the trimmed V and J ends, which lost 0 bases and 8 bases, there was a span of 14 bases. The CDR3 contains 14 residues. Here the CDR3 reads CASSLAVGHMEAFF. In nucleotides, the CDR3 is TGCGCCAGCAGCTTGGCCGTAGGACACATGGAAGCTTTCTTT.

The V and J genes are TRBV4-1 and TRBJ2-3; D gene unclear. Trimming stripped 6 bases from V and 0 bases from J, with 10 bases between. Per germline, CDR1 MGHRA and CDR2 YSYEKL. CDR3 size: 14 residues. The CDR3 bases are TGCGCCAGCAGACGGTCCCGAAGCACAGATACGCAGTATTTT. Protein sequence: CASRRSRSTDTQYF.

This rearrangement joins TRBV2 to TRBJ1-2; TRBD1 agrees at 8 bases. The CDR3 covers 12 residues. Trimming took 6 bases from V and 6 from J; bases not matched to a gene: 3. Germline CDR1 SNHLY, CDR2 FYNNEI. CDR3 amino acids: CASRDREHGYTF. In DNA form, the CDR3 reads TGTGCCAGCAGGGACAGGGAACATGGCTACACCTTC.

The chain has TRBV15 and TRBJ2-7; weak D call: TRBD1 (6 bases). Per the germline V gene, CDR1 is LNHNV and CDR2 is YYDKDF (reference sequence). The CDR3 contains 13 residues. Trimming stripped 4 bases from V and 2 bases from J, with 9 bases between. DNA for the CDR3: TGTGCCACCAGCAAAGGGGACACCTACGAGCAGTACTTC. Its translation: CATSKGDTYEQYF.

The rearrangement joins TRBV10-3 to TRBJ1-2; D may be TRBD1 (5 bases). Germline V CDR1 and CDR2: ENHRY, SYGVKD. V gave up 0 bases and J gave up 0 bases, with 17 bases separating them. This CDR3 has 18 amino acids. The CDR3 here is CAISESVWTTFTNYGYTF. The CDR3 nucleotides are TGTGCCATCAGTGAGTCGGTTTGGACAACCTTTACTAACTATGGCTACACCTTC.

The chain combines TRBV20-1 with TRBJ1-1; D call uncertain. CDR1 DFQATT and CDR2 SNEGSKA come from the germline V gene (reference sequence). The CDR3 sequence is 13 residues long. V was clipped by 1 base and J by 1 base, with 7 bases between them. The CDR3 bases are TGCAGTGCTAGAGGACCCTCGAACACTGAAGCTTTCTTT. Encoded protein: CSARGPSNTEAFF.

In its sample, this clonotype was seen once. The rearrangement links TRBV15 to TRBJ1-1; D might be TRBD1 (5 bases). Trimming pared 7 bases from V and 4 bases from J, leaving 22 bases between. The length of the CDR3 is 16 residues. CDR1 and CDR2 (germline): LNHNV, YYDKDF (reference sequence). The CDR3 protein is CATIRWRGDVVTEAFF. CDR3 DNA: TGTGCCACCATCCGTTGGAGGGGCGACGTGGTCACTGAAGCTTTCTTT.

This clonotype was found a few times. The chain has TRBV7-9 and TRBJ2-1; 12 bases are a match to TRBD2. The germline CDR1 and CDR2 sequences are SEHNR and FQNEAQ (reference sequence). V shed 5 bases and J 10 bases; nucleotides not matched to a gene: 9. The CDR3 runs to 15 residues. The CDR3 DNA reads as TGTGCCAGCAGCCTCCGGACTAGCGGGGTCGGCGAGCAGTTCTTC. Its protein is CASSLRTSGVGEQFF.

There are a few counts of this clonotype. The chain uses TRBV5-6 and TRBJ1-2, with 8 bases aligning to TRBD1. CDR3 length equals 12 residues. The trim removed 5 bases at V and 8 bases at J, leaving 5 bases unmatched. Germline-derived CDR1 and CDR2 are SGHDT and YYEEEE. CDR3 sequence: CASRQTGGGYTF. CDR3 DNA: TGTGCCAGCAGACAAACAGGGGGAGGCTACACCTTC.

The chain recombines TRBV7-9 with TRBJ2-1; D may be TRBD1 (5 bases). Germline V gene data show CDR1 as SEHNR and CDR2 as FQNEAQ (reference sequence). Trimming took off 1 base at V and 9 bases at J, with 10 bases between the two ends. The CDR3 runs to 13 residues. This chain's CDR3 is CASSLEGQSEQFF. As DNA, the CDR3 is TGTGCCAGCAGCTTAGAGGGGCAGTCTGAGCAGTTCTTC.

The chain combines TRBV5-1 with TRBJ1-2; the D is unclear. Trimming stripped 5 bases from V and 5 bases from J, with 19 bases between. CDR3 length equals 15 residues. Germline assignment: CDR1 SGHRS and CDR2 YFSETQ. CDR3 sequence reads: CASSSSLGGLYGYTF. CDR3 sequence (DNA): TGCGCCAGCAGTTCCTCATTAGGTGGATTATATGGCTACACCTTC.

This clonotype occurred once. This chain connects TRBV27 to TRBJ2-2; 14 bases are a match to TRBD2. Germline V gene lookup returns CDR1 MNHEY and CDR2 SMNVEV (reference sequence). With V trimmed by 6 bases and J by 0 bases, 6 bases remained unmatched. The CDR3 spans 18 residues. The CDR3 reads CASREGLAGGPNTGELFF. DNA of the CDR3: TGTGCCAGCAGGGAAGGACTAGCGGGGGGACCGAACACCGGGGAGCTGTTTTTT.

The rearrangement uses TRBV5-1 and TRBJ1-6; a possible D gene is TRBD1 (5 bases). The V end was cut by 0 bases, the J end by 7 bases, with 8 bases between. CDR3 length: 14 residues. Per the germline V gene, CDR1 is SGHRS and CDR2 is YFSETQ. The CDR3 nucleotides are TGCGCCAGCAGCTTGGCCGGACAAAATTCACCCCTCCACTTT. This gives the protein CASSLAGQNSPLHF.

V and J are TRBV28 and TRBJ1-4; D not certain. Trimming shortened V by 3 bases and J by 0 bases, and 8 bases separated the two germline ends. CDR1 MDHEN and CDR2 SYDVKM come from the germline V gene. The CDR3 runs to 15 residues. The chain's CDR3 is CASSLEEATNEKLFF. The CDR3 coding sequence is TGTGCCAGCAGTTTGGAGGAGGCAACTAATGAAAAACTGTTTTTT.

This clonotype has a single count. J is TRBJ1-2 and V is TRBV7-2; TRBD1 might be the D (5 bases). The germline CDR1 and CDR2 sequences are SGHTA and FQGNSA. The CDR3 runs to 13 residues. Deletions cut 5 bases from V and 8 bases from J, with 15 bases between. The CDR3 sequence is CASSPAANRGYTF. The CDR3 bases are TGTGCCAGCAGCCCTGCAGCGAACAGGGGCTACACCTTC.